The present T cell receptor (beta chain) was sequenced within a study of T cell changes during pregnancy in multiple sclerosis. The germline V and J ends were trimmed by 6 bases and 4 bases, with 13 bases remaining between them. Germline V gene lookup returns CDR1 MNHEY and CDR2 SMNVEV (reference sequence). CDR3 length equals 13 residues. The table came from immunoSEQ multiplex PCR; TCRdb's copy has only in-frame clones and leaves some out. The table includes tens of thousands of clones, 96% detected once. This clone came up once. The TCR originated in a female donor with multiple sclerosis, enrolled in a pregnancy study. The sample consisted of CD8+ T cells from peripheral blood mononuclear cells, taken after pregnancy. This rearrangement joins TRBV27 to TRBJ2-7, with a weak D call TRBD1 (6 bases). CDR3 amino acids: CASSLQGAYEQYF. The CDR3 DNA follows: TGTGCCAGCAGCCTACAGGGTGCGTACGAGCAGTACTTC.